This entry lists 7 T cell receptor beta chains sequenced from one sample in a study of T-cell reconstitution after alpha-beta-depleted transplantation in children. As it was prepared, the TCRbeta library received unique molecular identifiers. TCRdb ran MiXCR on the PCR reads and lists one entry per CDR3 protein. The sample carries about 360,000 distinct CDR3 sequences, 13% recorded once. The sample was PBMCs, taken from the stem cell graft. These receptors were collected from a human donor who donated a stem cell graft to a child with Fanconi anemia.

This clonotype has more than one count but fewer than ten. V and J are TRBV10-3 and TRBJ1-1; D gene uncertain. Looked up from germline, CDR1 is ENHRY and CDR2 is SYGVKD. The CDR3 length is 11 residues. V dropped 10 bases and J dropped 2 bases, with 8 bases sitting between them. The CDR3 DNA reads TGTGCCACCACAGCCAACACTGAAGCTTTCTTT. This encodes CATTANTEAFF.

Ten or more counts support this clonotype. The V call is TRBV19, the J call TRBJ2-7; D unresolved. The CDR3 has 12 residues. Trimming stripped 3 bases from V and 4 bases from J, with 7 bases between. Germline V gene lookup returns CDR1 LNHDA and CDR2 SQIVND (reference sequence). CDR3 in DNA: TGTGCCAGTAGTATCGGAGCTTACGAGCAGTACTTC. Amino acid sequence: CASSIGAYEQYF.

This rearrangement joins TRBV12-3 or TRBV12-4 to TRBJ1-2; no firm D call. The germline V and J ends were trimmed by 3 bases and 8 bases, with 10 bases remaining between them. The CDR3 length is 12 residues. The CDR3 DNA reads TGTGCCAGCAGTTTGGGTGTAGACGGCTACACCTTC. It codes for CASSLGVDGYTF.

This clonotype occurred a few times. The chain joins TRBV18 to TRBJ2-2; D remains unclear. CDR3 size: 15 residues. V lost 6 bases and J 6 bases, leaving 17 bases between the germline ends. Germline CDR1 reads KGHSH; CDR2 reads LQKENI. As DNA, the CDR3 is TGTGCCAGCTCCCGGGCCTCGGTCGCTTCCGGGGAGCTGTTTTTT. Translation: CASSRASVASGELFF.

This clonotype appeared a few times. This chain's CDR3 is CASSLGTSPPGTQYF. The CDR3 nucleotides read TGTGCCAGCAGCTTAGGAACTAGCCCTCCGGGGACCCAGTACTTC. The chain recombines TRBV7-2 with TRBJ2-5, with D possibly TRBD2 on 6 matching bases. From germline, CDR1 is SGHTA and CDR2 FQGNSA. Trimming took off 1 base at V and 7 bases at J, with 16 bases between the two ends. CDR3 length equals 15 residues.

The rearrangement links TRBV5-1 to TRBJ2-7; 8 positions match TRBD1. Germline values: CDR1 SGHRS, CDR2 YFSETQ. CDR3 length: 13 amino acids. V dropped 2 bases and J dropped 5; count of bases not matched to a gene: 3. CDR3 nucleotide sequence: TGCGCCAGCAGCTTTGGACAGGGCGACGAGCAGTACTTC. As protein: CASSFGQGDEQYF.

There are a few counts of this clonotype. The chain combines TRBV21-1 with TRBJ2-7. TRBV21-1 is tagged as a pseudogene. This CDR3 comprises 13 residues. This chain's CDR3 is CASSAYGSWEQYF. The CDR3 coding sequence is TGTGCCAGCAGCGCCTACGGTAGTTGGGAGCAGTACTTC.